This T cell receptor beta chain was obtained from a study of T cell repertoires in aging, cancer and after chemotherapy. In germline, CDR1 is SGHNT, CDR2 YENEEA. This CDR3 region has 16 residues. Unmatched junction bases numbered 2, after V lost 4 bases and J lost 2 bases. Amplification of TCR beta used genomic DNA extracted from peripheral blood. By its share, this clonotype is medium-sized. A mixed TRB-A/B primer pool amplified rearranged TRB by multiplex touch-down PCR. MiXCR, applied by TCRdb to the multiplex PCR reads, yields one record per CDR3 protein. Here the sample spans some 4,600 distinct CDR3 sequences, 20% to 30% being singletons.

The sequence was obtained from a human donor with a blood cancer. V usage is TRBV11-3 and J usage is TRBJ2-1; 13 nucleotides align to TRBD2. The sample comprised blood. The CDR3 nucleotides read TGTGCCAGCAGCTCCGGGACTAGCGGGGCCTACAATGAGCAGTTCTTC. This encodes CASSSGTSGAYNEQFF.